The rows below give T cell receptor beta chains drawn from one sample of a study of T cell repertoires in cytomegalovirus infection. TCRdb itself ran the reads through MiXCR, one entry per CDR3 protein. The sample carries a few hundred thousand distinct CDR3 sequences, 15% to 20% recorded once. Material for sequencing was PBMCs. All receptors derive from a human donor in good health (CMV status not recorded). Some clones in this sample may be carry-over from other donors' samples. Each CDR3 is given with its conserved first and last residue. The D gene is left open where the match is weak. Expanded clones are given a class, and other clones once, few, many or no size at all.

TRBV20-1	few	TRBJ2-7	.	TGCAGTGCTAGAGATTCGCGGGGAACGGGCCGGGAGCAGTACTTC	CSARDSRGTGREQYF
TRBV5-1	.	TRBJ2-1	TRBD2	TGCGCCAGCAGCTCGGGACTAGCGCCACTCAATGAGCAGTTCTTC	CASSSGLAPLNEQFF
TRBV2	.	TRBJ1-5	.	TGTGCCAGCAACCTCAGGGCCGTAAGCAATCAGCCCCAGCATTTT	CASNLRAVSNQPQHF
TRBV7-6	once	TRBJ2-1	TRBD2	TGTGCCAGCAGATGGCTAGCGGGGGGCCCCTCCCACTCCTACAATGAGCAGTTCTTC	CASRWLAGGPSHSYNEQFF
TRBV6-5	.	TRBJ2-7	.	TGTGCCAGCAAGGGACACGGGGGCTGGTACGAGCAGTACTTC	CASKGHGGWYEQYF
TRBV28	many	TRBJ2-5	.	TGTGCCAGCACTTGGGGGGCGGCGGTAGGAGAGACCCAGTACTTC	CASTWGAAVGETQYF
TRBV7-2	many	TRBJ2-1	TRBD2	TGTGCCAGCAGCTCTCTAGCGGGGTCCTACAATGAGCAGTTCTTC	CASSSLAGSYNEQFF
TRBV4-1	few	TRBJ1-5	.	TGCGCCAGCAGCCAAGGGGGTCGGCGCAATCAGCCCCAGCATTTT	CASSQGGRRNQPQHF
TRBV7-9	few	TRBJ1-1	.	TGTGCCAGCAGCCCTATCAGGGAGAACACTGAAGCTTTCTTT	CASSPIRENTEAFF
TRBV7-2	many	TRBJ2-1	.	TGTGCCAGCAGCCAAGTGTCGGGCACCTACAATGAGCAGTTCTTC	CASSQVSGTYNEQFF
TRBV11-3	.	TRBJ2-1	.	TGTGCCAGCAGCTTTGGGACCAACTACAATGAGCAGTTCTTC	CASSFGTNYNEQFF
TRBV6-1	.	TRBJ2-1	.	TGTGCCAGCAGTGAGGCGGGGCCCCCCCTTTATAGCGAGCAGTTCTTC	CASSEAGPPLYSEQFF
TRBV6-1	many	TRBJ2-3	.	TGTGCCAGCCCCTTGTCCGGACAAAGCACAGATACGCAGTATTTT	CASPLSGQSTDTQYF
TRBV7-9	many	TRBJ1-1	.	TGTGCCAGCAGGTGGAACACTGAAGCTTTCTTT	CASRWNTEAFF
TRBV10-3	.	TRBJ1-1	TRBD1	TGTGCCATCGCCCCGGGACAGGGTGGCACTGAAGCTTTCTTT	CAIAPGQGGTEAFF
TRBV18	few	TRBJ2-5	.	TGTGCCAGCTCACCACTGGACAGCCAAGAGACCCAGTACTTC	CASSPLDSQETQYF
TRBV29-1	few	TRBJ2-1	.	TGCAGCGTTGGTGACAATGAGCAGTTCTTC	CSVGDNEQFF
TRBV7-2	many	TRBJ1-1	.	TGTGCCAGCAGCTCAGACCGAGGGAGACTGAACACTGAAGCTTTCTTT	CASSSDRGRLNTEAFF
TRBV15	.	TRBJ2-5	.	TGTGCCACCAGCAGAGTTAGCAGATACCAAGAGACCCAGTACTTC	CATSRVSRYQETQYF
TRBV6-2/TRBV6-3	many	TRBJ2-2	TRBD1	TGTGCCAGCAGTTACCCGGGACAGGGGAGGAGGACCGGGGAGCTGTTTTTT	CASSYPGQGRRTGELFF
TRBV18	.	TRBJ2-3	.	TGTGCCAGCTCACCAAGGAGCGTAGATACGCAGTATTTT	CASSPRSVDTQYF
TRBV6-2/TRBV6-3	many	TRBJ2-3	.	TGTGCCAGCAGTTCCCTGAACGCCGGGACCCTCGGGGATACGCAGTATTTT	CASSSLNAGTLGDTQYF
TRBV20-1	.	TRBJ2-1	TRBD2	TGCAGTGCTACCCGAGCGGGGGGGCAATACAATGAGCAGTTCTTC	CSATRAGGQYNEQFF
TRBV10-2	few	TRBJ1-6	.	TGCGCCAGCAGAACGGGTCTTGACCTTGGTGACGATAATTCACCCCTCCACTTT	CASRTGLDLGDDNSPLHF
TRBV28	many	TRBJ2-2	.	TGTGCCAGCAGTTTAGGACAGATGATCGGCGGGGAGCTGTTTTTT	CASSLGQMIGGELFF
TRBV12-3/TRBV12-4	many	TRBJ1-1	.	TGTGCCAGCAGTTGGGGGAACACTGAAGCTTTCTTT	CASSWGNTEAFF
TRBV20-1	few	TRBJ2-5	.	TGCAGTGCTAGAAGACTCCCGACACGGCCTGAAAAAGAGACCCAGTACTTC	CSARRLPTRPEKETQYF
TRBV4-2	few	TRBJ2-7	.	TGTGCCAGCAGCCAAGATCTGAGACAGCCCTACGAGCAGTACTTC	CASSQDLRQPYEQYF
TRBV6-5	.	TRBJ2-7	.	TGTGCCAGCAGTTACCGGGGGGAGCAGTACTTC	CASSYRGEQYF
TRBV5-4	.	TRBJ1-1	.	TGTGCCAGCAGCCCGGGAGGGAGTGGGAACACTGAAGCTTTCTTT	CASSPGGSGNTEAFF
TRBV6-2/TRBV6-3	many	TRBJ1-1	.	TGTGCCAGCAGACAACCAGGGAACACTGAAGCTTTCTTT	CASRQPGNTEAFF
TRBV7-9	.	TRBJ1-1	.	TGTGCCAGCAGCGGGAGGGGTGGGACTGAAGCTTTCTTT	CASSGRGGTEAFF